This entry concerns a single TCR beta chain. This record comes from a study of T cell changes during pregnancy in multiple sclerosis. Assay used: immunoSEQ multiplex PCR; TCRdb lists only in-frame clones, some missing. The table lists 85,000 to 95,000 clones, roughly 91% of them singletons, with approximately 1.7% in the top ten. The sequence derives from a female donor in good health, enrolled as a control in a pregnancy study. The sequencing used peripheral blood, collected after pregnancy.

CDR3 DNA: TGTGCCAGCTCATTGAGGACAGGCGAAGCTTTCTTT. The encoded protein is CASSLRTGEAFF. This chain joins TRBV18 and TRBJ1-1; 7 positions agree with TRBD1. CDR3 length: 12 residues. CDR1 KGHSH and CDR2 LQKENI come from the germline V gene. Trimming at V came to 5 bases and at J to 8 bases, leaving 5 bases not matched to a gene.